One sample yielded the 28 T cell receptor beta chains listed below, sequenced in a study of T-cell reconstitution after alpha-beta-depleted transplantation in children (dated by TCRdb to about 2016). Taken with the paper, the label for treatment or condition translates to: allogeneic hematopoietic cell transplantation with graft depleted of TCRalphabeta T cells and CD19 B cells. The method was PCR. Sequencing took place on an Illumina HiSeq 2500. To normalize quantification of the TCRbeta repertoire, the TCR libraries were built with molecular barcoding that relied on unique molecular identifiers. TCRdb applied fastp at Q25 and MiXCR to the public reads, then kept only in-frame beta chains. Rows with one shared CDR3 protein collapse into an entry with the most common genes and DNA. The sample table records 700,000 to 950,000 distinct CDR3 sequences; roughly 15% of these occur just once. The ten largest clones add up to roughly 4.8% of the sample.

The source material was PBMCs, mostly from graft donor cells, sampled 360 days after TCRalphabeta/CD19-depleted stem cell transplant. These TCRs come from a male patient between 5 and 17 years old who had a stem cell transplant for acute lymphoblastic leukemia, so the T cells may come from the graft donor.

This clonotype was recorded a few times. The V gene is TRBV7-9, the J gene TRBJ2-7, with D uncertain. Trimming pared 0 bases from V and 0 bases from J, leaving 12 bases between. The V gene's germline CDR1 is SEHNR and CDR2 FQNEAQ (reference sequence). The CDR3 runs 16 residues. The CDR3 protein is CASSLAPLFSSYEQYF. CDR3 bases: TGTGCCAGCAGCTTAGCGCCCCTCTTTTCCTCCTACGAGCAGTACTTC.

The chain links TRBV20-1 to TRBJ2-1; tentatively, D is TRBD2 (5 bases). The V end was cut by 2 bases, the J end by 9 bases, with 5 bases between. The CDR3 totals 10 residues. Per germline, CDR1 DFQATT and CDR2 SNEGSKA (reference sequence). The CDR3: CSARRGEQFF. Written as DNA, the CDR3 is TGCAGTGCTAGACGGGGTGAGCAGTTCTTC.

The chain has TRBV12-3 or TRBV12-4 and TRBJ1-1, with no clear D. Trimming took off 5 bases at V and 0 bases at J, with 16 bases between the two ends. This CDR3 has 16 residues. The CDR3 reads CASSNSGGSMNTEAFF. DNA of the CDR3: TGTGCCAGCAGTAACTCAGGCGGGAGCATGAACACTGAAGCTTTCTTT.

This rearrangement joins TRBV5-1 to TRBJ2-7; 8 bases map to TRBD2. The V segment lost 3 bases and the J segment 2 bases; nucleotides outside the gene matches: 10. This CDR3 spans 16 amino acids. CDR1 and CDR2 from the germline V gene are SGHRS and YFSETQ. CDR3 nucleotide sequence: TGCGCCAGCAGCTCCCCCGGGACTAGGTCCCCCTACGAGCAGTACTTC. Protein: CASSSPGTRSPYEQYF.

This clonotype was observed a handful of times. The CDR3 reads CASSLAGPSGNTIYF. In DNA, the CDR3 is TGTGCCAGCAGCTTAGCGGGCCCATCTGGAAACACCATATATTTT. V usage is TRBV7-9 and J usage is TRBJ1-3; no clear D gene. V gave up 0 bases and J gave up 1 base, with 7 bases separating them. The CDR3 has 15 amino acids. Germline values: CDR1 SEHNR, CDR2 FQNEAQ (reference sequence).

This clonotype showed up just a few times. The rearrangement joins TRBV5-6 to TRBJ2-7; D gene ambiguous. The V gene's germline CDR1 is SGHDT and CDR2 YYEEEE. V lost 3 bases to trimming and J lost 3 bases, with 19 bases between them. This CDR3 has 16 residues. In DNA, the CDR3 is TGTGCCAGCAGCTCGCCTGCTAACGGGCTCATCTACGAGCAGTACTTC. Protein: CASSSPANGLIYEQYF.

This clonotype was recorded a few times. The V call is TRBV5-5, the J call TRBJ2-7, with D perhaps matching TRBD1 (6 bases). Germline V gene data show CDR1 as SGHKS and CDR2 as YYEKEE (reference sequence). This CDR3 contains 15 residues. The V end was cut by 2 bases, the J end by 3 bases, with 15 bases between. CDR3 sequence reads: CASSLAVGRGYEQYF. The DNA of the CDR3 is TGTGCCAGCAGCTTAGCGGTCGGCAGGGGCTACGAGCAGTACTTC.

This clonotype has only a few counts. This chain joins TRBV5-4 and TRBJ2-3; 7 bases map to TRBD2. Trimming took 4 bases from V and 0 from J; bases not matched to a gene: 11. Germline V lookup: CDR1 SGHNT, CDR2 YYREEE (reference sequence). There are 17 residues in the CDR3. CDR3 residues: CASSKPLGGLSTDTQYF. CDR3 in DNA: TGTGCCAGCAGCAAGCCTCTTGGGGGACTAAGCACAGATACGCAGTATTTT.

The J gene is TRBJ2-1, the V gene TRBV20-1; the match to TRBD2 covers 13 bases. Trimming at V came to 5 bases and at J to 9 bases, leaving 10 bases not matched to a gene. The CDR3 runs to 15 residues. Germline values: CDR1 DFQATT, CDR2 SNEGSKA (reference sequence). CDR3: CSAFYPGLAGLEQFF. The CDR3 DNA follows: TGCAGTGCTTTCTATCCGGGACTAGCGGGACTTGAGCAGTTCTTC.

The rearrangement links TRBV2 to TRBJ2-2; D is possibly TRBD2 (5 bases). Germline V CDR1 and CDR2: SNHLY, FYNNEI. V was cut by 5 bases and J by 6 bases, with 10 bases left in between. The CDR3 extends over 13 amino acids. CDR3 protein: CASSYEGSGELFF. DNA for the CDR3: TGTGCCAGCAGTTACGAGGGTTCCGGGGAGCTGTTTTTT.

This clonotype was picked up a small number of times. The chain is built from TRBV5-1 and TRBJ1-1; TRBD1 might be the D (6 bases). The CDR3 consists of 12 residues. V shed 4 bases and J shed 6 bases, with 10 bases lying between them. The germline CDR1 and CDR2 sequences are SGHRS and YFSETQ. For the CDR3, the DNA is TGCGCCAGCAGCCCCCCAGGGGCTGAAGCTTTCTTT. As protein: CASSPPGAEAFF.

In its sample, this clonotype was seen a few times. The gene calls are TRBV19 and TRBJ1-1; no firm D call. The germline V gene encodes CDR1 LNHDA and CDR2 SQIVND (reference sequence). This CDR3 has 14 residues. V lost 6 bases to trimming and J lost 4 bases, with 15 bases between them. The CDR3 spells CASSYQSPSTEAFF. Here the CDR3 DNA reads TGTGCCAGTAGCTACCAGTCGCCCTCCACTGAAGCTTTCTTT.

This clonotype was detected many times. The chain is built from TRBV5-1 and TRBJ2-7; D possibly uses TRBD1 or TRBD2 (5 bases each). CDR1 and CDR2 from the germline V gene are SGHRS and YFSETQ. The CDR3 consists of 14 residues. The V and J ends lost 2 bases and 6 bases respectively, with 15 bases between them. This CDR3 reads CASSFPGTNLEQYF. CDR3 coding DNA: TGCGCCAGCAGCTTTCCCGGGACCAACCTCGAGCAGTACTTC.

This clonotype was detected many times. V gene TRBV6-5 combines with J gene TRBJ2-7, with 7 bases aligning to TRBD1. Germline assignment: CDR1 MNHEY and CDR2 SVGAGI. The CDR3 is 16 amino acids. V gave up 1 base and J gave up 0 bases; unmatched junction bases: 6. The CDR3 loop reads CASSYYAGTVSYEQYF. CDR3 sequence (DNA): TGTGCCAGCAGTTACTATGCCGGGACAGTCTCCTACGAGCAGTACTTC.

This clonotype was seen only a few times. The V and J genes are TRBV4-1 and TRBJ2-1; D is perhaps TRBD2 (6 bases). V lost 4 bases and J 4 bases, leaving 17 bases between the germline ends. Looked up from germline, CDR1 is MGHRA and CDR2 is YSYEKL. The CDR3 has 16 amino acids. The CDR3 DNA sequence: TGCGCCAGCAGCCCCGTGGAGGCGGGGACTTACAATGAGCAGTTCTTC. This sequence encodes CASSPVEAGTYNEQFF.

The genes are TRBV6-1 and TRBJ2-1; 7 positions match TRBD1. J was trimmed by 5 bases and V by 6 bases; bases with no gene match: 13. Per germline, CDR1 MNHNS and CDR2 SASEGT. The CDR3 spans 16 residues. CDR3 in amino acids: CASRVTGTAMNNEQFF. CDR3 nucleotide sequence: TGTGCCAGCAGAGTAACCGGGACAGCTATGAACAATGAGCAGTTCTTC.

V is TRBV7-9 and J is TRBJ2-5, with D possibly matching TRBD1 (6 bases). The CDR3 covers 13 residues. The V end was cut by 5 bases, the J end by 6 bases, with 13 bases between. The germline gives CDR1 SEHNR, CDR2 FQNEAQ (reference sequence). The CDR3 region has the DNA TGTGCCAGCAGCCCGGACAGTAAACAGACCCAGTACTTC. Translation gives CASSPDSKQTQYF. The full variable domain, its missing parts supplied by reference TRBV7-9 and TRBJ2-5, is DTGVSQNPRHKITKRGQNVTFRCDPISEHNRLYWYRQTLGQGPEFLTYFQNEAQLEKSRLLSDRFSAERPKGSFSTLEIQRTEQGDSAMYLCASSPDSKQTQYFGPGTRLLVL.

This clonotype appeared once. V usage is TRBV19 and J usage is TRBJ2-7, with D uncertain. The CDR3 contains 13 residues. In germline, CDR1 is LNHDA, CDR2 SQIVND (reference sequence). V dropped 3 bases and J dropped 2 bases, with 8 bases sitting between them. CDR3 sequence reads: CASSMGATYEQYF. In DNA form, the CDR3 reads TGTGCCAGTAGTATGGGCGCGACCTACGAGCAGTACTTC.

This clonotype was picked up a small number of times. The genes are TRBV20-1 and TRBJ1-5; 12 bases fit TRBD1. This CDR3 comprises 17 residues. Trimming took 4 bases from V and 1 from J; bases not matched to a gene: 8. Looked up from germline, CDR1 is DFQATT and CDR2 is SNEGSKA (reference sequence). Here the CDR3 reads CSATGTGGGGSNQPQHF. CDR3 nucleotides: TGCAGTGCTACCGGGACAGGGGGCGGCGGGAGCAATCAGCCCCAGCATTTT.

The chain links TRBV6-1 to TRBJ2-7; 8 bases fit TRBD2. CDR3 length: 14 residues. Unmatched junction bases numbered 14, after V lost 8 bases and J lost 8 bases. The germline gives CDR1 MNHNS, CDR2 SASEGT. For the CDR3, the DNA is TGTGCCAGCGGGATCGGGGGGGGAGTTTGGAAGCAGTACTTC. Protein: CASGIGGGVWKQYF.

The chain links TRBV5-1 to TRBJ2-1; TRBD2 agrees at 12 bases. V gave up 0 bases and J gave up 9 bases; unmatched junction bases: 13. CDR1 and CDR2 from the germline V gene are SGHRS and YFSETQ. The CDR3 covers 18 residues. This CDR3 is CASSLEGTSGRPKGEQFF. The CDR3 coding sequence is TGCGCCAGCAGCTTGGAAGGGACTAGCGGGCGCCCTAAGGGTGAGCAGTTCTTC.

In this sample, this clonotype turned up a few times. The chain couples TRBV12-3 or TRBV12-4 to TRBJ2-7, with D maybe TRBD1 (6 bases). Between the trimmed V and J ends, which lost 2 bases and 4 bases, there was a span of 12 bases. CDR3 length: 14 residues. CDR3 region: CASSLLQGFYEQYF. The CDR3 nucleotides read TGTGCCAGCAGTTTACTACAGGGCTTTTACGAGCAGTACTTC.

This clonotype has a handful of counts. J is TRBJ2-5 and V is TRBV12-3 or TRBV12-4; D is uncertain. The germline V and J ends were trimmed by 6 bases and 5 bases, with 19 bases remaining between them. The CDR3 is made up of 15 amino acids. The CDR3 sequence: CASSRGRHLGETQYF. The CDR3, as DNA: TGTGCCAGCAGCCGAGGACGACACCTGGGGGAGACCCAGTACTTC.

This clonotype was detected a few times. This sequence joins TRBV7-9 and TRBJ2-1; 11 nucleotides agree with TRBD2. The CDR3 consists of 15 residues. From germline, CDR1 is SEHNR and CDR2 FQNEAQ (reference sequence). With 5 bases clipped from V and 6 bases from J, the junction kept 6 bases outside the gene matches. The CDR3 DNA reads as TGTGCCAGCAGCGTCGAACTAGCGGGAGCCAATGAGCAGTTCTTC. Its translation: CASSVELAGANEQFF.

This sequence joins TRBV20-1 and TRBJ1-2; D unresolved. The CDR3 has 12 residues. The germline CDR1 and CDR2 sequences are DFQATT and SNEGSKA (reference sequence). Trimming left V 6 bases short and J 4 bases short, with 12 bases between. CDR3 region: CSATDNPYGYTF. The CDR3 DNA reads TGCAGTGCGACTGACAATCCCTATGGCTACACCTTC.

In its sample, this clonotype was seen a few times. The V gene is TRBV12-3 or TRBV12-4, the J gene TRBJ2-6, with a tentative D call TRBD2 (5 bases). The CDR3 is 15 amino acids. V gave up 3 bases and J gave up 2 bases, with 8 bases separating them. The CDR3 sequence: CASSFGDPGANVLTF. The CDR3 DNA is TGTGCCAGCAGTTTCGGGGATCCTGGGGCCAACGTCCTGACTTTC.

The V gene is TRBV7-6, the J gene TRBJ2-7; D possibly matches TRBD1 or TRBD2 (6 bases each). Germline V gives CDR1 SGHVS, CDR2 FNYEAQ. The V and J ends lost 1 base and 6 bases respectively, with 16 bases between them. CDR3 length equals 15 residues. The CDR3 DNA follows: TGTGCCAGCAGCTTAGGCGGGTTAGAGGGGGGCGAGCAGTACTTC. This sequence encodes CASSLGGLEGGEQYF.

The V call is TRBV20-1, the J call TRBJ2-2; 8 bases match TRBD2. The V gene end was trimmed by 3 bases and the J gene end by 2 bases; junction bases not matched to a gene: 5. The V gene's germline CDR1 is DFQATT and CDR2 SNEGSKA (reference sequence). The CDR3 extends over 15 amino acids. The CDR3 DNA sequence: TGCAGTGCTAGTAGCGGGGCTGAAAACACCGGGGAGCTGTTTTTT. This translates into CSASSGAENTGELFF.